This TCR beta chain was found in a study of blood T cell repertoires in COVID-19. Study as a whole: Samples taken during acute and convalescent COVID-19 were collected in the United States, Italy and Spain. The analysed material was cDNA or gDNA that came from T cells, B-cell-depleted T cells, or PBMCs.

The study recruited people aged about 18 to 95 years across 20 to 30 US areas. J lost 0 bases, V lost 6 bases, and 4 bases had no gene match. The germline V gene has CDR1 SQVTM and CDR2 ANQGSEA. CDR3 length: 13 residues. In the original processing: The assay estimated nucleated cells by amplifying reference gene primers. Assay: immunoSEQ multiplex PCR; the TCRdb copy retains only in-frame clones and omits some. That table furnishes V, J and clone size, whereas the DNA furnished D and trimming. The repertoire holds roughly 420,000 clones, with more than 75% as singletons. V is TRBV29-1 and J is TRBJ1-1; 7 nucleotides line up with TRBD1. The TCR sequence derives from a young woman with acute COVID-19. Specimen: PBMCs or T cells enriched from blood (not recorded which). The CDR3 spells CSVGQRMNTEAFF. CDR3 DNA: TGCAGCGTGGGACAGAGAATGAACACTGAAGCTTTCTTT.